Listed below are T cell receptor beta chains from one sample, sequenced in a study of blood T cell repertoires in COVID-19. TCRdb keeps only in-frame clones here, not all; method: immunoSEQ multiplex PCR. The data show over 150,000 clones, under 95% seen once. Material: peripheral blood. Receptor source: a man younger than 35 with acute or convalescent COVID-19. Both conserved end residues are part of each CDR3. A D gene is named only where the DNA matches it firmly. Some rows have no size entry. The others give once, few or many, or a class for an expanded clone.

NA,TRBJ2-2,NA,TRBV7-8,CASSSQVFLTIAGELFF,TGTGCCAGCAGCTCTCAGGTTTTCCTAACAATAGCGGGGGAGCTGTTTTTT
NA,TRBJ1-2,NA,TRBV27,CASTLMLGGGYTF,TGTGCCAGCACCCTTATGTTGGGGGGAGGCTACACCTTC
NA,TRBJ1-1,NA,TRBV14,CASSQDRLLRPGRAFF,TGTGCCAGCAGCCAAGATCGACTCCTAAGACCGGGTAGGGCTTTCTTT
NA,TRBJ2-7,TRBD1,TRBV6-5,CASTTGDRAYEQYF,TGTGCCAGCACTACAGGGGATCGCGCCTACGAGCAGTACTTC
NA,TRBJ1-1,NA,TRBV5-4,CASSSSAGRAEAFF,TGTGCCAGCAGCTCCTCGGCGGGGAGGGCTGAAGCTTTCTTT
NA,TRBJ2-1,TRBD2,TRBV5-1,CASSPPGGYNEQFF,TGCGCCAGCAGCCCCCCGGGAGGCTACAATGAGCAGTTCTTC
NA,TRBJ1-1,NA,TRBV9,CASSVVPGGVNTEAFF,TGTGCCAGCAGCGTAGTCCCGGGAGGGGTTAACACTGAAGCTTTCTTT
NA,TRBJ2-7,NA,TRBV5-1,CASSSQPDGTGEQYF,TGCGCCAGCAGCTCGCAACCGGACGGGACTGGCGAGCAGTACTTC
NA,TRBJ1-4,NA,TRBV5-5,CASSLTATNEKLFF,TGTGCCAGCAGCTTGACAGCAACTAATGAAAAACTGTTTTTT
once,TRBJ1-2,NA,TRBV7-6,CASSLATGTALYYGYTF,TGTGCCAGCAGCTTAGCTACAGGGACGGCCTTATACTATGGCTACACCTTC
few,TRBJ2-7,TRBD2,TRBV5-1,CASSYPSGSSYEQYF,TGCGCCAGCAGCTACCCCAGCGGGAGCTCCTACGAGCAGTACTTC
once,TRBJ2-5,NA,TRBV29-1,CSVRGSPHQGETQYF,TGCAGCGTTCGGGGGAGCCCCCACCAAGGGGAGACCCAGTACTTC
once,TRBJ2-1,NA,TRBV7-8,CASSLIIGSSYNEQFF,TGTGCCAGCAGCTTAATTATCGGGAGCTCCTACAATGAGCAGTTCTTC
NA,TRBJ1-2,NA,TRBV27,CASSWGRGYGYTF,TGTGCCAGCAGTTGGGGCAGAGGATATGGCTACACCTTC
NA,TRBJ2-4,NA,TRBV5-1,CASSGTGLGDIQYF,TGCGCCAGCAGCGGAACAGGGTTGGGGGACATTCAGTACTTC
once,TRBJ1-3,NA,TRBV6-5,CASRLTSNSGNTIYF,TGTGCCAGCAGACTGACAAGCAACTCTGGAAACACCATATATTTT
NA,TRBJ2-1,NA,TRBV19,CASSITNGEQFF,TGTGCCAGTAGTATTACTAACGGGGAGCAGTTCTTC
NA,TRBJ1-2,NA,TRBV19,CASSIVPDRRIYGYTF,TGTGCCAGTAGTATAGTTCCAGACAGGAGGATCTATGGCTACACCTTC
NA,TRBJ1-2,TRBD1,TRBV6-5,CASQEDRGVDGYTF,TGTGCCAGCCAGGAGGACAGGGGGGTAGATGGCTACACCTTC
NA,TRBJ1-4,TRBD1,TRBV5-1,CASSVDRSDNEKLFF,TGCGCCAGCAGCGTGGACAGGTCAGATAATGAAAAACTGTTTTTT
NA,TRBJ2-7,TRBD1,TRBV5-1,CASYRGPTASEQYF,TGCGCCAGCTACAGGGGACCAACCGCTTCCGAGCAGTACTTC
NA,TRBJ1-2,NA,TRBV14,CASSQEGGNYGYTF,TGTGCCAGCAGCCAAGAAGGAGGGAACTATGGCTACACCTTC
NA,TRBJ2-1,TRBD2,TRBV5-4,CASSGQGLAGSSSYNEQFF,TGTGCCAGCAGCGGCCAGGGACTAGCGGGTTCCAGCTCCTACAATGAGCAGTTCTTC
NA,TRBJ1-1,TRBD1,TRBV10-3,CAISRTGTEAFF,TGTGCCATCAGTCGGACAGGGACTGAAGCTTTCTTT
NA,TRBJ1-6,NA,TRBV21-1,CANPNKRGGNSPLHF,TGTGCCAACCCGAATAAGCGTGGAGGTAATTCACCCCTCCACTTT
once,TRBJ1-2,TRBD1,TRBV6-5,CASSRTGASNYGYTF,TGTGCCAGCAGTCGAACAGGGGCTTCTAACTATGGCTACACCTTC
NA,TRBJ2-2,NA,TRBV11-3,CASSLGVSGVNTGELFF,TGTGCCAGCAGCTTAGGCGTTTCGGGGGTGAACACCGGGGAGCTGTTTTTT
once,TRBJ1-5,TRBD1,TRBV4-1,CASSQAGQPDYSNQPQHF,TGCGCCAGCAGCCAAGCGGGACAGCCGGATTATAGCAATCAGCCCCAGCATTTT
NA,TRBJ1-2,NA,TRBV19,CASSMMADYGYTF,TGTGCCAGTAGTATGATGGCAGACTATGGCTACACCTTC
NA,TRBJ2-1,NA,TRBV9,CASSPQSQGAYNEQFF,TGTGCCAGCAGCCCCCAATCACAGGGCGCCTACAATGAGCAGTTCTTC
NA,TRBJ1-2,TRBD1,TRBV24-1,CATSVPGQGDGYTF,TGTGCCACCAGTGTCCCGGGACAGGGTGATGGCTACACCTTC
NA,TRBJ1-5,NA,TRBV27,CASSSSDGIRNQPQHF,TGTGCCAGCAGTTCGTCTGACGGGATCCGCAATCAGCCCCAGCATTTT
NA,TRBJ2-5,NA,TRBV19,CASSIRGVGETQYF,TGTGCCAGTAGTATCCGCGGGGTCGGAGAGACCCAGTACTTC
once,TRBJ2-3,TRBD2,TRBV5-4,CASSLGASGGGTDTQYF,TGTGCCAGCAGCTTGGGAGCTAGCGGGGGGGGCACAGATACGCAGTATTTT
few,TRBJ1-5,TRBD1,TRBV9,CASSPGDSRNQPQHF,TGTGCCAGCAGCCCAGGGGACAGCAGAAATCAGCCCCAGCATTTT
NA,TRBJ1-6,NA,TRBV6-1,CASSEPRRGSPLHF,TGTGCCAGCAGTGAACCAAGGCGGGGTTCACCCCTCCACTTT
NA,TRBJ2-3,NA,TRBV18,CASSVLGGRTDTQYF,TGTGCCAGCTCAGTGCTCGGGGGACGCACAGATACGCAGTATTTT
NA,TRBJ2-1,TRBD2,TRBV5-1,CASSDTSGRGNEQFF,TGCGCCAGCAGCGACACTAGCGGGAGGGGGAATGAGCAGTTCTTC
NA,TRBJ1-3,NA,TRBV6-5,CASGRGVGNTIYF,TGTGCCAGCGGCAGGGGAGTAGGAAACACCATATATTTT
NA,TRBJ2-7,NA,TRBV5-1,CASSLVDGEYEQYF,TGCGCCAGCAGCCTGGTTGACGGGGAGTACGAGCAGTACTTC
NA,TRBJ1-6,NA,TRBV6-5,CASSYRGTIGSPLHF,TGTGCCAGCAGTTATAGGGGGACTATAGGTTCACCCCTCCACTTT
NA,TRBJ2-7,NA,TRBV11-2,CASSLQGYEQYF,TGTGCCAGCAGCTTGCAGGGTTACGAGCAGTACTTC
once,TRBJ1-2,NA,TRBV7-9,CASSSYRSPYYGYTF,TGTGCCAGCAGCTCATACAGGTCGCCCTACTATGGCTACACCTTC
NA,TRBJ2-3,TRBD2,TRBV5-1,CASSLRGVRADTQYF,TGCGCCAGCAGCTTGCGGGGGGTGAGGGCAGATACGCAGTATTTT
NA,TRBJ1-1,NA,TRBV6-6,CASDRGGPTEAFF,TGTGCCAGCGACCGGGGGGGACCCACTGAAGCTTTCTTT
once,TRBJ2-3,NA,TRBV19,CASGSPGKYTDTQYF,TGTGCCAGTGGTTCGCCAGGGAAATACACAGATACGCAGTATTTT
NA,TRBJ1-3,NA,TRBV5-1,CASRDSSSGNTIYF,TGCGCCAGCAGGGACTCGAGCTCTGGAAACACCATATATTTT
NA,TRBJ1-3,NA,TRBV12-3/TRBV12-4,CAILTYGNTIYF,TGTGCCATCCTTACCTATGGAAACACCATATATTTT
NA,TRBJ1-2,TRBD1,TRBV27,CASSSGTDLNYGYTF,TGTGCCAGCAGTTCAGGGACAGACCTTAACTATGGCTACACCTTC
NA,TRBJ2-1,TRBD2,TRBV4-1,CASSQERTSRNEQFF,TGCGCCAGCAGCCAAGAAAGGACTAGCAGGAATGAGCAGTTCTTC
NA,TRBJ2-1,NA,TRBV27,CASSKDSYNEQFF,TGTGCCAGCAGTAAGGACAGCTACAATGAGCAGTTCTTC
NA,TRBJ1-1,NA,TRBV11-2,CASSLDPGYRNTEAFF,TGTGCCAGCAGCTTAGATCCAGGGTACAGAAACACTGAAGCTTTCTTT
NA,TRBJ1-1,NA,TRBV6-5,CATRGVGTLNTEAFF,TGTGCCACCCGGGGGGTTGGAACTTTGAACACTGAAGCTTTCTTT
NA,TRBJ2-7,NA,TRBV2,CASSPGGTKAYEQYF,TGTGCCAGCAGCCCAGGGGGGACCAAAGCCTACGAGCAGTACTTC
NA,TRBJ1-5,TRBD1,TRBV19,CAGDEAGGLVNQPQHF,TGTGCCGGGGATGAGGCAGGGGGCTTGGTCAATCAGCCCCAGCATTTT